The sequence of this T cell receptor beta chain was determined in a study of technical replicates of blood from a handful of donors. The CDR3 is 15 amino acids. From germline, CDR1 is SQVTM and CDR2 ANQGSEA. Trimming left V 4 bases short and J 3 bases short, with 18 bases between. Profiled with immunoSEQ multiplex PCR; TCRdb holds only in-frame clones, not every one. The table includes approximately 99,000 clones, 90% to 97% detected once. The receptor comes from a human donor in good health. The rearrangement joins TRBV29-1 to TRBJ1-1; D unclear. Sample: T cells isolated from PBMCs. The CDR3 DNA is TGCAGCGTTGGACGATTGTTGGTTCGGGACACTGAAGCTTTCTTT. Protein product: CSVGRLLVRDTEAFF.